This is a list of T cell receptor beta chains from one sample in a study of cytomegalovirus exposure and HLA in healthy donors. Repertoires were generated with immunoSEQ multiplex PCR, while TCRdb's copy carries only in-frame clones and drops some. The sample consists of 130,000 or so clones, around 90% of them appearing once. The sample comprised PBMCs. The receptors derive from a woman aged 40 to 55 in good health and CMV-seronegative. The CDR3 runs from the conserved cysteine through the conserved F or W. The D gene is left open where the match is weak. Some rows have no size entry. The others give once, few or many, or a class for an expanded clone.

j_call	clone_size	v_call	d_call	cdr3_nt	cdr3_aa
TRBJ2-3	.	TRBV28	TRBD1	TGTGCCAGCAGTCCCTGGGGACAGGGGACAGATACGCAGTATTTT	CASSPWGQGTDTQYF
TRBJ2-1	once	TRBV25-1	TRBD2	TGTGCCAGCAGTGAAACGCTAGCGGGAGACAATGAGCAGTTCTTC	CASSETLAGDNEQFF
TRBJ2-7	.	TRBV5-1	TRBD2	TGCGCCAGCAGCTTGGCCCTAGCGGGAACCTACGAGCAGTACTTC	CASSLALAGTYEQYF
TRBJ2-3	.	TRBV7-9	.	TGTTCCAGCAGCTTAATGTTAGGGGCAGATACGCAGTATTTT	CSSSLMLGADTQYF
TRBJ1-5	.	TRBV10-3	TRBD1	TGTGCCATCAGCCGACAGGGACAGGGTCAGCCCCAGCATTTT	CAISRQGQGQPQHF
TRBJ2-1	.	TRBV7-2	TRBD2	TGTGCCAGCAGCCTGGGCGGCGGGAGTGCGGGAAGGAATGAGCAGTTCTTC	CASSLGGGSAGRNEQFF
TRBJ2-7	few	TRBV4-3	.	TGCGCCAGCAGCCAAGTCGCCAGGTCGAGCTCCTACGAGCAGTACTTC	CASSQVARSSSYEQYF
TRBJ1-1	once	TRBV18	.	TGTGCCAGCTCCCCTATGGAGGTGAACACTGAAGCTTTCTTT	CASSPMEVNTEAFF
TRBJ2-3	.	TRBV5-1	.	TGCGCCAGCAGCTTGCAGCTAGAGGATGGTACGCAGTATTTT	CASSLQLEDGTQYF
TRBJ2-1	.	TRBV5-1	TRBD2	TGCGCCAGCAGCTTGGTAGCGGGGGGACCTACCAATGAGCAGTTCTTC	CASSLVAGGPTNEQFF
TRBJ2-1	.	TRBV6-1	TRBD1	TGTGCCAGCAGTGGACAGGGGGCGCAGGATGAGCAGTTCTTC	CASSGQGAQDEQFF
TRBJ1-5	once	TRBV10-3	TRBD1	TGTGCCATCAACCTGGACAGGGCCCTTAGCAATCAGCCCCAGCATTTT	CAINLDRALSNQPQHF
TRBJ2-1	.	TRBV5-1	.	TGCGCCAGCAGCCCAGACACCGACAATGAGCAGTTCTTC	CASSPDTDNEQFF
TRBJ1-2	few	TRBV4-1	.	TGCGCCAGCAGCCAAGAGGGGCCTGACCCCTATGGCTACACCTTC	CASSQEGPDPYGYTF
TRBJ2-5	once	TRBV9	TRBD1	TGTGCCAGCAGCCCTTGGACAGGTTTAGGAGAGACCCAGTACTTC	CASSPWTGLGETQYF
TRBJ2-3	.	TRBV4-1	TRBD2	TGCGCCAGCAGCCACTTCGAGCGGGGGGGGCCAGATACGCAGTATTTT	CASSHFERGGPDTQYF
TRBJ1-2	once	TRBV7-9	TRBD1	TGTTCCAGCAGCCTTACAGGGGGCGCGGGAGGCTACACCTTC	CSSSLTGGAGGYTF
TRBJ1-2	.	TRBV6-1	.	TGTGCCAGCAGTGAAGCGGCCTATGGCTACACCTTC	CASSEAAYGYTF
TRBJ1-6	.	TRBV27	.	TGTGCCAGCAGTCCCGATGTGGGTGGAGAATCCAGTTCACCCCTCCACTTT	CASSPDVGGESSSPLHF
TRBJ1-4	once	TRBV28	TRBD1	TGTGCCAGCAGTTTGGCGACAGGGGCTTTTAATGAAAAACTGTTTTTT	CASSLATGAFNEKLFF
TRBJ2-3	once	TRBV29-1	TRBD1	TGCAGCGTTGACCGGGACAGGGGCACAGATACGCAGTATTTT	CSVDRDRGTDTQYF
TRBJ2-7	.	TRBV6-5	TRBD2	TGTGCCAGCAGTAGGACTAGCGGGCCCACCTACGAGCAGTACTTC	CASSRTSGPTYEQYF
TRBJ1-4	.	TRBV7-8	.	TGTGCCAGCAGCTTTCAGGCTAATGAAAAACTGTTTTTT	CASSFQANEKLFF
TRBJ1-2	.	TRBV7-9	TRBD1	TGTGCCAGCAGCTTAGCCCGGACAGGGGCATCCTATGGCTACACCTTC	CASSLARTGASYGYTF
TRBJ1-1	.	TRBV29-1	.	TGCAGCGCCAGGATGAACACTGAAGCTTTCTTT	CSARMNTEAFF
TRBJ2-7	.	TRBV5-1	.	TGCGCCAGCAGCTTGGCGGGGCGGGAAGGCGACGAGCAGTACTTC	CASSLAGREGDEQYF
TRBJ1-4	.	TRBV28	.	TGTGCCAGCAGTTTAGTGTTCGGTGGGAGAGGGAAACTGTTTTTT	CASSLVFGGRGKLFF
TRBJ2-7	.	TRBV6-5	.	TGTGCCAGCCAGGCTAGCGAAGTCTACGAGCAGTACTTC	CASQASEVYEQYF
TRBJ2-3	once	TRBV28	.	TGTGCCAGCAGTGAGCTTCCCTGGGCAAGCACAGATACGCAGTATTTT	CASSELPWASTDTQYF
TRBJ1-4	.	TRBV5-5	.	TGTGCCAGCAGCTCACAGGTGTCTAATGAAAAACTGTTTTTT	CASSSQVSNEKLFF
TRBJ2-1	.	TRBV10-1	TRBD2	TGCGCCAGCAGTGCTGGGACTAGCGGGAGGAGTTACAATGAGCAGTTCTTC	CASSAGTSGRSYNEQFF
TRBJ2-3	.	TRBV11-1	.	TGTGCCAGCAGCTTACAGGGAGATACGCAGTATTTT	CASSLQGDTQYF
TRBJ2-5	.	TRBV30	TRBD2	TGTGCCTGGAGTGTAATAGCGGGAGTAGGTGAGACCCAGTACTTC	CAWSVIAGVGETQYF
TRBJ1-1	.	TRBV4-1	.	TGCGCCAGCAGCCAAGTTTCGACAGCAATGAACACTGAAGCTTTCTTT	CASSQVSTAMNTEAFF
TRBJ1-2	.	TRBV6-6	.	TGTGCCAGCAGTTACGCAGGGGATGGCTACACCTTC	CASSYAGDGYTF
TRBJ1-4	.	TRBV28	.	TGTGCCAGCAGGACTCATAATGAAAAACTGTTTTTT	CASRTHNEKLFF
TRBJ2-7	.	TRBV11-2	.	TGTGCCAGCAGCGACTTCTACGAGCAGTACTTC	CASSDFYEQYF
TRBJ1-5	.	TRBV6-5	.	TGTGCCAGCAGCCCTAGAGAGGGTCAGCCCCAGCATTTT	CASSPREGQPQHF
TRBJ2-2	.	TRBV7-8	.	TGTGCCAGCAGCCCCCTTAGGCGGGCGAACACCGGGGAGCTGTTTTTT	CASSPLRRANTGELFF
TRBJ2-7	.	TRBV6-5	TRBD2	TGTGCCAGCAGTAAGCCGGGACTAGGGATCTACGAGCAGTACTTC	CASSKPGLGIYEQYF
TRBJ1-5	.	TRBV6-5	.	TGTGCCAGCAGTTACGGGCAGGGTGGCAATCAGCCCCAGCATTTT	CASSYGQGGNQPQHF
TRBJ2-1	.	TRBV4-1	.	TGCGCCAGCACCTACTCGCGGGACTCCTACAATGAGCAGTTCTTC	CASTYSRDSYNEQFF
TRBJ2-1	.	TRBV5-4	.	TGTGCCAGCAGCGGATGGACAGAGGGCAGGATCAATGAGCAGTTCTTC	CASSGWTEGRINEQFF
TRBJ1-1	few	TRBV7-9	.	TGTGCCAGCAGCTTCGACAGTGAAGCTTTCTTT	CASSFDSEAFF
TRBJ2-7	.	TRBV4-1	TRBD2	TGCGCCAGCAGCCAAGAGAGCGGGGGCTCCTACGAGCAGTACTTC	CASSQESGGSYEQYF
TRBJ2-7	.	TRBV11-3	.	TGTGCCAGCTCCAGGGGTACCTACGAGCAGTACTTC	CASSRGTYEQYF
TRBJ1-1	.	TRBV11-3	.	TGTGCCAGCAGCTTTCAATATAGGAACACTGAAGCTTTCTTT	CASSFQYRNTEAFF
TRBJ2-3	.	TRBV30	.	TGTGCCTGGGTCCGGGGGACAGATACGCAGTATTTT	CAWVRGTDTQYF
TRBJ2-3	.	TRBV13	TRBD2	TGTGCCAGCAATGGGCGGGAGACAGATACGCAGTATTTT	CASNGRETDTQYF
TRBJ1-1	.	TRBV7-9	.	TGTGCCAGCAGCGCACAGGTGAACACTGAAGCTTTCTTT	CASSAQVNTEAFF
TRBJ2-1	.	TRBV5-1	TRBD2	TGCGCCAGCAGCCCGGAGCGGGGGAGCTCCTACAATGAGCAGTTCTTC	CASSPERGSSYNEQFF
TRBJ2-1	.	TRBV15	.	TGTGCCACCAGCAGGCGGGACAGCCGGGAGCAGTTCTTC	CATSRRDSREQFF
TRBJ2-3	.	TRBV27	.	TGTGCCAGCAAGGGCCGGGACTTGGGGGGCACAGATACGCAGTATTTT	CASKGRDLGGTDTQYF
TRBJ2-1	.	TRBV4-2	.	TGTGCCAGCAGCAGACGAGAAGGGGATGAGCAGTTCTTC	CASSRREGDEQFF
TRBJ2-5	.	TRBV5-1	TRBD2	TGCGCCAGCAGCCTAGGGACTACCGAAGAGACCCAGTACTTC	CASSLGTTEETQYF
TRBJ1-3	.	TRBV7-2	.	TGTGCCAGCAGCCAAGTGGGCAGGGGAGCGGGAAACACCATATATTTT	CASSQVGRGAGNTIYF
TRBJ1-1	.	TRBV2	.	TGTGCCAGCAGTGGGCAGGTCAACACTGAAGCTTTCTTT	CASSGQVNTEAFF
TRBJ1-5	few	TRBV4-1	.	TGCGCCAGCAGCCCACAGGGAGAAAGTCAGCCCCAGCATTTT	CASSPQGESQPQHF
TRBJ2-2	.	TRBV7-9	TRBD1	TGTGCCAGCAGCTTAATCCTAACAGGGGATCACACCGGGGAGCTGTTTTTT	CASSLILTGDHTGELFF